The clone carrying this TCR beta chain was seen a few times. Its antigen is not identified. This sample was taken from a study of T-cell reconstitution after alpha-beta-depleted transplantation in children. The V end lost 10 bases, the J end lost 2 bases, and 12 bases lay between the germline ends. The V gene's germline CDR1 is SEHNR and CDR2 FQNEAQ (reference sequence). There are 12 residues in the CDR3. Preparing the TCRbeta library involved the use of unique molecular identifiers. One entry per CDR3 protein results from TCRdb running MiXCR on the PCR reads. The repertoire holds approximately 500,000 distinct CDR3 sequences, roughly a quarter seen once, with under 45% in the top ten. General study results and limits: Newly generated T cells supplied most T-cell counts and diversity one year post-transplant.

The sequence came from a boy under three years old with Wiskott-Aldrich syndrome, due to receive a stem cell transplant. V is TRBV7-9 and J is TRBJ2-7; D unresolved. The sample was PBMCs, taken before TCRalphabeta/CD19-depleted stem cell transplant. The CDR3 protein is CATRGGAYEQYF. DNA for the CDR3: TGTGCCACTCGTGGTGGGGCCTACGAGCAGTACTTC.